A single sample is the source of the 17 T cell receptor beta chains below, sequenced in a study of T-cell memory formation after mild COVID-19. TCRdb used MiXCR to reprocess the 5' RACE reads, holding one entry per CDR3 protein. The profile shows hundreds of thousands of distinct CDR3 sequences, roughly 17% of them singletons. The sample was PBMCs or a T cell subset sorted from them (not recorded which). These receptors came from an adult woman who had mild COVID-19 (a few samples of this study predate the infection). Cell type and time point are not known.

V gene TRBV10-3 combines with J gene TRBJ2-5, with 7 bases matching TRBD2. Germline lookup yields CDR1 ENHRY and CDR2 SYGVKD. The CDR3 covers 16 residues. V dropped 6 bases and J dropped 7; count of bases not matched to a gene: 17. The CDR3 here is CAISPETSGPGGTQYF. The CDR3, as DNA: TGTGCCATCAGCCCGGAGACTAGTGGGCCGGGGGGGACCCAGTACTTC.

This clonotype was observed a single time. The chain couples TRBV3-1 to TRBJ1-5, with D uncertain. Germline CDR1 and CDR2: LGHDT and YNNKEL (reference sequence). Trimming cost V 1 base and J 9 bases, with 10 bases left between them. This CDR3 has 13 amino acids. The CDR3 is CASSQGEDRPQHF. The CDR3, as DNA: TGTGCCAGCAGCCAAGGGGAGGATCGGCCCCAGCATTTT.

The chain combines TRBV29-1 with TRBJ1-1, with TRBD1 identical over 12 bases. The trim removed 5 bases at V and 9 bases at J, leaving 10 bases unmatched. Per the germline V gene, CDR1 is SQVTM and CDR2 is ANQGSEA. The CDR3 sequence is 14 residues long. Written as DNA, the CDR3 is TGCAGCGTTCCCCCCGGGACAGGGGGCGGGAAAGCTTTCTTT. It codes for CSVPPGTGGGKAFF.

V usage is TRBV6-6 and J usage is TRBJ2-7; the match to TRBD1 covers 7 bases. This CDR3 has 15 amino acids. Per germline, CDR1 MNHNY and CDR2 SVGAGI (reference sequence). The ends lost 0 bases at V and 2 bases at J; junction bases unmatched: 4. The CDR3 spells CASSYSRGTAYEQYF. The CDR3 bases are TGTGCCAGCAGTTACTCGAGGGGGACAGCCTACGAGCAGTACTTC.

This clonotype appeared a few times. CDR3: CASDPTGGGGYEQYF. Here the CDR3 DNA reads TGCGCCAGCGACCCTACAGGGGGAGGAGGATACGAGCAGTACTTC. The chain employs TRBV5-1 and TRBJ2-7, with 8 nucleotides matching TRBD1. The J segment lost 4 bases and the V segment lost 7 bases, leaving 13 bases of the junction unmatched. The CDR3 has 15 amino acids. From germline, CDR1 is SGHRS and CDR2 YFSETQ.

In its sample, this clonotype was seen a few times. The chain employs TRBV2 and TRBJ1-1; D may be TRBD1 (5 bases). This CDR3 has 18 amino acids. The V end was cut by 1 base, the J end by 3 bases, with 21 bases between. CDR1 is SNHLY and CDR2 is FYNNEI in the germline V gene. The chain's CDR3 is CASSEGVVYAGKDTEAFF. The CDR3 region has the DNA TGTGCCAGCAGTGAAGGCGTAGTATATGCAGGGAAGGACACTGAAGCTTTCTTT.

V and J are TRBV6-2 or TRBV6-3 and TRBJ2-1, with D possibly called TRBD1 or TRBD2 (5 bases each). CDR3 length: 14 residues. Trimming cost V 7 bases and J 7 bases, with 17 bases left between them. Per germline, CDR1 MNHEY and CDR2 SVGEGT. The CDR3 is CASKDGAGLNEQFF. CDR3 in DNA: TGTGCCAGCAAGGACGGGGCAGGATTGAATGAGCAGTTCTTC.

This clonotype has only a few counts. The chain has TRBV11-2 and TRBJ2-5; D might be TRBD1 (6 bases). Trimming shortened V by 2 bases and J by 3 bases, and 10 bases separated the two germline ends. This CDR3 contains 14 residues. Germline CDR1 SGHAT, CDR2 FQNNGV. The CDR3 nucleotides read TGTGCCAGCAGCTTAATACAGGGTAAAGAGACCCAGTACTTC. Protein product: CASSLIQGKETQYF. Full variable domain (outside the CDR3, taken from reference TRBV11-2 and TRBJ2-5): EAGVAQSPRYKIIEKRQSVAFWCNPISGHATLYWYQQILGQGPKLLIQFQNNGVVDDSQLPKDRFSAERLKGVDSTLKIQPAKLEDSAVYLCASSLIQGKETQYFGPGTRLLVL.

This clonotype was counted ten times or more. The V gene is TRBV7-2, the J gene TRBJ1-5; TRBD1 is a possible D gene (6 bases). Germline CDR1 and CDR2: SGHTA and FQGNSA. Trimming took off 4 bases at V and 0 bases at J, with 7 bases between the two ends. The CDR3 loop spans 14 amino acids. CDR3: CASSWTASNQPQHF. The CDR3 coding sequence is TGTGCCAGCAGCTGGACAGCTAGCAATCAGCCCCAGCATTTT.

The chain has TRBV12-3 or TRBV12-4 and TRBJ2-7; D may be TRBD1 or TRBD2 (6 bases each). The CDR3 runs to 16 residues. V lost 6 bases, J lost 1 base, and 19 bases lay in between. The CDR3 DNA follows: TGTGCCAGCAGCCCAACAACAGGGAGGAGATCCTACGAGCAGTACTTC. This translates into CASSPTTGRRSYEQYF.

J is TRBJ2-7 and V is TRBV10-3; TRBD1 matches 7 bases. The CDR3 extends over 17 amino acids. Unmatched junction bases numbered 12, after V lost 0 bases and J lost 4 bases. Germline CDR1 ENHRY, CDR2 SYGVKD. The CDR3 loop is CAISESIRQGIVYEQYF. The CDR3 DNA is TGTGCCATCAGTGAGTCGATTCGACAGGGAATTGTTTACGAGCAGTACTTC.

This chain links TRBV6-2 or TRBV6-3 with TRBJ1-6; D is perhaps TRBD1 (5 bases). The length of the CDR3 is 12 residues. Trimming removed 10 bases at V and 14 bases at J, with 18 bases between. Germline CDR1 MNHEY, CDR2 SVGEGT. CDR3 sequence reads: CATMTRGVTLHF. DNA of the CDR3: TGTGCCACTATGACCCGAGGGGTTACCCTCCACTTT.

This clonotype showed up just a few times. The V gene is TRBV12-3 or TRBV12-4, the J gene TRBJ1-2; 8 nucleotides line up with TRBD1. The V gene end was trimmed by 6 bases and the J gene end by 1 base; junction bases not matched to a gene: 7. This CDR3 spans 15 amino acids. The CDR3 here is CASSPTGDNNYGYTF. The CDR3 nucleotides read TGTGCCAGCAGCCCGACAGGGGACAATAACTATGGCTACACCTTC.

The table lists this clonotype with a few counts. This chain links TRBV7-3 with TRBJ2-2; D may match TRBD1 or TRBD2 (5 bases each). The CDR3 sequence is 17 residues long. Germline lookup yields CDR1 SGHTA and CDR2 FQGTGA. Trimming stripped 5 bases from V and 6 bases from J, with 22 bases between. CDR3 bases: TGTGCCAGCAGCCGAAGCACCGGGACGGGTGTGTCCGGGGAGCTGTTTTTT. Translating it yields CASSRSTGTGVSGELFF.

This rearrangement joins TRBV12-3 or TRBV12-4 to TRBJ1-1; TRBD1 matches at 7 bases. The CDR3 sequence is 13 residues long. V trimming: 6 bases; J trimming: 8 bases; junction bases outside the gene matches: 9. The CDR3 nucleotides read TGTGCCAGCAGCCGCCGGGACAGCTTAGAAGCTTTCTTT. It specifies CASSRRDSLEAFF.

This clonotype was seen more than once but under ten times. The V gene is TRBV6-5, the J gene TRBJ2-1; D is perhaps TRBD1 or TRBD2 (6 bases each). The germline V and J ends were trimmed by 7 bases and 2 bases, with 15 bases remaining between them. The V gene's germline CDR1 is MNHEY and CDR2 SVGAGI. The CDR3 loop spans 15 amino acids. In nucleotides, the CDR3 is TGTGCCAGCAATAAGGGGGGAGTGGCCTACAATGAGCAGTTCTTC. This encodes CASNKGGVAYNEQFF.

This clonotype came up a few times. The rearrangement links TRBV7-9 to TRBJ2-1; D may be TRBD1 or TRBD2 (5 bases each). Germline CDR1 SEHNR, CDR2 FQNEAQ (reference sequence). There are 13 residues in the CDR3. Trimming removed 6 bases from V and 8 bases from J, with 14 bases in between. As DNA, the CDR3 is TGTGCCAGCAGTTACGACTTGGGGGATGAGCAGTTCTTC. Translating it yields CASSYDLGDEQFF. Full variable domain (outside the CDR3, taken from reference TRBV7-9 and TRBJ2-1): DTGVSQNPRHKITKRGQNVTFRCDPISEHNRLYWYRQTLGQGPEFLTYFQNEAQLEKSRLLSDRFSAERPKGSFSTLEIQRTEQGDSAMYLCASSYDLGDEQFFGPGTRLTVL.